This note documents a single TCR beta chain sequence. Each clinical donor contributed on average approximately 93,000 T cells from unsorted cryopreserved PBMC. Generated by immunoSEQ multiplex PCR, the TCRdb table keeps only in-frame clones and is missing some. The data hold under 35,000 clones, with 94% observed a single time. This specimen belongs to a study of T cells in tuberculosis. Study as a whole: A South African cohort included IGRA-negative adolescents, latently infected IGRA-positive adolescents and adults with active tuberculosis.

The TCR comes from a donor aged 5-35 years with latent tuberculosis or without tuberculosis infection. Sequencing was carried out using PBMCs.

DNA for the CDR3: TGTGCCAGCAGTTTATGGGCGACAGGGGGCGATGGTGGGGCCAACGTCCTGACTTTC. This codes for CASSLWATGGDGGANVLTF. The chain has TRBV27 and TRBJ2-6; 10 bases are a match to TRBD1. Trimming cost V 1 base and J 3 bases; bases outside gene matches: 9. This CDR3 region has 19 residues. Germline values: CDR1 MNHEY, CDR2 SMNVEV (reference sequence).